These 28 T cell receptor beta chains originate from one sample sequenced in a study of cytomegalovirus exposure and HLA in healthy donors. 60 Vbeta and 13 Jbeta primers were used in PCR. Here immunoSEQ multiplex PCR was the method, and the copy in TCRdb shows in-frame clones only, minus some. The profile shows about 160,000 clones, roughly 87% of them singletons. The sample taken for sequencing was PBMCs. Receptor source: a girl aged 10-17 years in good health and CMV-seropositive.

This clone was picked up a small number of times. The J gene is TRBJ2-1, the V gene TRBV9; 8 bases line up with TRBD2. Germline V gives CDR1 SGDLS, CDR2 YYNGEE. The CDR3 contains 16 residues. The V and J ends lost 3 bases and 1 base, in that order; junction bases with no gene match: 6. The CDR3 DNA sequence: TGTGCCAGCAGCGGGAGCGGGAGAGGTTCCTACAATGAGCAGTTCTTC. Translating it yields CASSGSGRGSYNEQFF.

A single count supports this clone. This sequence joins TRBV4-3 and TRBJ2-1, with 10 bases fitting TRBD2. The CDR3 is 16 amino acids. J was trimmed by 7 bases and V by 1 base; bases with no gene match: 7. Germline values: CDR1 LGHNA, CDR2 YSLEER. In DNA form, the CDR3 reads TGCGCCAGCAGCCAAGTCCTAGCGGGGGTCGGGAATGAGCAGTTCTTC. Encoded protein: CASSQVLAGVGNEQFF.

V usage is TRBV9 and J usage is TRBJ2-3; TRBD2 agrees at 9 bases. Germline V lookup: CDR1 SGDLS, CDR2 YYNGEE. CDR3 length equals 16 residues. Losses at the gene ends were 3 bases for V and 4 bases for J; bases not matched to a gene: 9. CDR3 coding DNA: TGTGCCAGCAGCGCGGGGGCTAGCGGGACAGCAGATACGCAGTATTTT. Encoded protein: CASSAGASGTADTQYF.

Worth noting for this clone: Within the sample, other DNA sequences also encode this same CDR3. This chain uses TRBV7-8 with TRBJ2-1; D gene uncertain. With 2 bases removed from V and 5 bases from J, the gap between germline ends came to 13 bases. The CDR3 is 15 residues long. Germline V gene lookup returns CDR1 SGHVS and CDR2 FQNEAQ. The CDR3 DNA reads TGTGCCAGCAGCTTATGGTTAGCAGAGAACAATGAGCAGTTCTTC. It yields the protein CASSLWLAENNEQFF.

CDR3 sequence: CASSFTVETLNTEAFF. The CDR3 region has the DNA TGTGCCAGCAGTTTCACGGTGGAGACTTTGAACACTGAAGCTTTCTTT. This sequence joins TRBV28 and TRBJ1-1; D call uncertain. V lost 3 bases and J 0 bases, leaving 14 bases between the germline ends. Germline V CDR1 and CDR2: MDHEN, SYDVKM. This CDR3 comprises 16 residues.

V gene TRBV1 combines with J gene TRBJ2-3; the DNA was not used to check the table's D call, TRBD1. TRBV1 has pseudogene status. The CDR3 runs 17 residues. The CDR3, as DNA: TGCACCAGCAGCCAAGATCTTCAGGGGTGGGGCACAGATACGCAGTATTTT. Encoded protein: CTSSQDLQGWGTDTQYF.

The chain is built from TRBV11-2 and TRBJ2-7, with 7 bases fitting TRBD1. Germline V gene lookup returns CDR1 SGHAT and CDR2 FQNNGV. The CDR3 extends over 15 amino acids. After removal of 4 bases from V and 4 bases from J, the junction contained 10 bases not matched to a gene. The CDR3 DNA is TGTGCCAGCAGCTCGAGCAGACAGGGTCCTTACGAGCAGTACTTC. Protein sequence: CASSSSRQGPYEQYF.

In this sample, this clone turned up once. The chain links TRBV28 to TRBJ1-2, with D perhaps TRBD1 (5 bases). CDR1 MDHEN and CDR2 SYDVKM come from the germline V gene. The length of the CDR3 is 12 residues. The V gene lost 6 bases and the J gene lost 5 bases, with 10 bases spanning the gap. In DNA, the CDR3 is TGTGCCAGCAGCCCAGGGACTTATGGCTACACCTTC. Its translation is CASSPGTYGYTF.

In regard to this clone: The sample has other DNA sequences that encode this CDR3 too. The V and J genes are TRBV7-9 and TRBJ2-5, with no clear D. The CDR3 consists of 12 residues. V was clipped by 0 bases and J by 5 bases, with 4 bases between them. Germline V gene lookup returns CDR1 SEHNR and CDR2 FQNEAQ (reference sequence). CDR3 loop: CASSLARETQYF. CDR3 nucleotides: TGTGCCAGCAGCTTAGCGCGGGAGACCCAGTACTTC.

This chain connects TRBV19 to TRBJ2-6; D gene unclear. CDR1 and CDR2 from the germline V gene are LNHDA and SQIVND (reference sequence). V was cut by 3 bases and J by 0 bases, with 6 bases left in between. This CDR3 has 15 amino acids. CDR3 coding DNA: TGTGCCAGTAGTATTGGGCGCTCTGGGGCCAACGTCCTGACTTTC. Amino acids: CASSIGRSGANVLTF.

The CDR3, as DNA: TGTGCCTGGAGTGCGGACAGGGGCCGCTATGGCTACACCTTC. As protein: CAWSADRGRYGYTF. The chain has TRBV30 and TRBJ1-2; 9 bases are shared with TRBD1. J lost 4 bases, V lost 1 base, and 4 bases had no gene match. This CDR3 is 14 amino acids long. The germline gives CDR1 GTSNPN, CDR2 SVGIG (reference sequence).

The chain combines TRBV7-2 with TRBJ2-7; 9 positions match TRBD2. The CDR3 covers 15 residues. Germline trimming cut 3 bases from V and 0 bases from J; bases unmatched to any gene: 3. Germline-derived CDR1 and CDR2 are SGHTA and FQGNSA. CDR3 residues: CASSLTSGSSYEQYF. In DNA, the CDR3 is TGTGCCAGCAGCTTGACTAGCGGTAGCTCCTACGAGCAGTACTTC. Combining the CDR3 with reference TRBV7-2 and TRBJ2-7 gives the whole variable domain GAGVSQSPSNKVTEKGKDVELRCDPISGHTALYWYRQSLGQGLEFLIYFQGNSAPDKSGLPSDRFSAERTGGSVSTLTIQRTQQEDSAVYLCASSLTSGSSYEQYFGPGTRLTVT.

This chain uses TRBV18 with TRBJ2-5; perhaps TRBD2 as D (6 bases). The germline V gene encodes CDR1 KGHSH and CDR2 LQKENI. This CDR3 has 16 residues. Trimming took 4 bases from V and 6 from J, leaving 21 bases between them. The CDR3 nucleotides are TGTGCCAGCTCACACTTAGCCGGGACGGGGGATCAGACCCAGTACTTC. It codes for CASSHLAGTGDQTQYF.

This rearrangement joins TRBV29-1 to TRBJ2-1; no clear D gene. This CDR3 contains 14 residues. V was pared by 5 bases and J by 9 bases, with 20 bases between. Germline V gives CDR1 SQVTM, CDR2 ANQGSEA. This CDR3 reads CSVSIGIRALEQFF. DNA for the CDR3: TGCAGCGTTAGTATCGGTATCAGAGCGCTTGAGCAGTTCTTC.

This rearrangement joins TRBV6-5 to TRBJ2-7; 7 bases line up with TRBD1. The V gene end was trimmed by 0 bases and the J gene end by 2 bases; junction bases not matched to a gene: 1. The CDR3 has 14 amino acids. In germline, CDR1 is MNHEY, CDR2 SVGAGI. CDR3 nucleotides: TGTGCCAGCAGTTACTCGAGGGGGCCCTACGAGCAGTACTTC. This encodes CASSYSRGPYEQYF.

A few counts support this clone. This chain uses TRBV7-9 with TRBJ2-5; D not resolved. Trimming took 5 bases from V and 2 from J, leaving 3 bases between them. The CDR3 totals 11 residues. CDR1 SEHNR and CDR2 FQNEAQ come from the germline V gene (reference sequence). The CDR3 reads CASSIQETQYF. CDR3 DNA sequence: TGTGCCAGCAGCATACAAGAGACCCAGTACTTC.

The V and J genes are TRBV5-1 and TRBJ2-5; 9 positions agree with TRBD2. Germline V gives CDR1 SGHRS, CDR2 YFSETQ. V dropped 3 bases and J dropped 5; count of bases not matched to a gene: 11. The CDR3 loop spans 16 amino acids. The CDR3 DNA reads TGCGCCAGCAGCTGGATTGGCGGGGGGGCGGGGGAGACCCAGTACTTC. Translation: CASSWIGGGAGETQYF.

The V and J genes are TRBV18 and TRBJ1-4; TRBD1 aligns across 8 bases. Germline loops: CDR1 KGHSH, CDR2 LQKENI. After removal of 6 bases from V and 4 bases from J, the junction contained 7 bases not matched to a gene. CDR3 size: 15 residues. The CDR3 loop reads CASSPTDRDNEKLFF. CDR3 bases: TGTGCCAGCTCCCCGACGGACAGGGATAATGAAAAACTGTTTTTT.

J is TRBJ1-1 and V is TRBV5-1; D unclear. This CDR3 has 15 amino acids. Germline V lookup: CDR1 SGHRS, CDR2 YFSETQ. Trimming stripped 4 bases from V and 3 bases from J, with 16 bases between. CDR3 residues: CASSPTATVHTEAFF. CDR3 nucleotides: TGCGCCAGCAGCCCCACCGCCACAGTTCACACTGAAGCTTTCTTT.

This clone is a singleton in its sample. This sequence joins TRBV5-4 and TRBJ1-2; D remains unclear. V was pared by 3 bases and J by 8 bases, with 17 bases between. Germline values: CDR1 SGHNT, CDR2 YYREEE (reference sequence). CDR3 length: 14 amino acids. In DNA form, the CDR3 reads TGTGCCAGCAGCTCAGACGAGGTAACGGGAGGCTACACCTTC. Protein: CASSSDEVTGGYTF.

J is TRBJ2-1 and V is TRBV2; TRBD2 is a possible D gene (6 bases). V lost 5 bases, J lost 7 bases, and 12 bases lay in between. The CDR3 covers 13 residues. Germline lookup yields CDR1 SNHLY and CDR2 FYNNEI. CDR3 protein: CASSQDGSNEQFF. Written as DNA, the CDR3 is TGTGCCAGCAGTCAGGACGGGAGTAATGAGCAGTTCTTC.

The chain carries TRBV30 and TRBJ1-1; perhaps TRBD1 as D (6 bases). Germline V gives CDR1 GTSNPN, CDR2 SVGIG (reference sequence). Trimming pared 6 bases from V and 11 bases from J, leaving 16 bases between. This CDR3 comprises 11 residues. The chain's CDR3 is CACSMGALAFF. The CDR3 DNA reads TGTGCCTGCTCTATGGGGGCCCTGGCTTTCTTT.

The chain uses TRBV13 and TRBJ1-2; D gene unclear. V was trimmed by 6 bases and J by 8 bases, leaving 19 bases between them. The CDR3 consists of 14 residues. Per germline, CDR1 PRHDT and CDR2 FYEKMQ (reference sequence). CDR3 bases: TGTGCCAGCAGTCCCCGAGGCCCGGAAGGAGGCTACACCTTC. Its protein product is CASSPRGPEGGYTF.

The CDR3 protein is CASSLVAPYNEQFF. The CDR3 region has the DNA TGTGCCAGCAGCTTAGTGGCCCCCTACAATGAGCAGTTCTTC. This rearrangement joins TRBV7-2 to TRBJ2-1; no clear D. The CDR3 has 14 residues. V was cut by 1 base and J by 2 bases, with 6 bases left in between. CDR1 is SGHTA and CDR2 is FQGNSA in the germline V gene. Based on the CDR3 plus reference TRBV7-2 and TRBJ2-1, the full variable domain is GAGVSQSPSNKVTEKGKDVELRCDPISGHTALYWYRQSLGQGLEFLIYFQGNSAPDKSGLPSDRFSAERTGGSVSTLTIQRTQQEDSAVYLCASSLVAPYNEQFFGPGTRLTVL.

The chain links TRBV10-2 to TRBJ1-2, with D hard to call. Germline CDR1 WSHSY, CDR2 SAAADI. The V gene lost 4 bases and the J gene lost 3 bases, with 9 bases spanning the gap. CDR3 length equals 13 residues. The CDR3 loop reads CASSGWSDYGYTF. In nucleotides, the CDR3 is TGCGCCAGCAGTGGGTGGAGCGACTATGGCTACACCTTC.

The J gene is TRBJ2-7, the V gene TRBV6-1, with a weak D call TRBD1 (5 bases). From germline, CDR1 is MNHNS and CDR2 SASEGT. The CDR3 consists of 18 residues. The germline V and J ends were trimmed by 4 bases and 5 bases, with 27 bases remaining between them. CDR3 sequence: CASSAQHGRWQGDNEQYF. DNA of the CDR3: TGTGCCAGCAGTGCCCAACACGGTCGTTGGCAGGGTGACAACGAGCAGTACTTC.

The chain has TRBV13 and TRBJ2-2; 8 nucleotides agree with TRBD2. This CDR3 is built from 14 residues. The germline gives CDR1 PRHDT, CDR2 FYEKMQ (reference sequence). With V trimmed by 8 bases and J by 4 bases, 6 bases remained unmatched. The CDR3 region is CASGAGGPTGELFF. CDR3 bases: TGTGCCAGCGGGGCGGGGGGACCCACCGGGGAGCTGTTTTTT. The full variable domain, its missing parts supplied by reference TRBV13 and TRBJ2-2, is AAGVIQSPRHLIKEKRETATLKCYPIPRHDTVYWYQQGPGQDPQFLISFYEKMQSDKGSIPDRFSAQQFSDYHSELNMSSLELGDSALYFCASGAGGPTGELFFGEGSRLTVL.

This chain uses TRBV7-9 with TRBJ2-7; 11 bases align to TRBD1. CDR3 length equals 15 residues. J was trimmed by 0 bases and V by 5 bases; bases with no gene match: 3. Germline V gives CDR1 SEHNR, CDR2 FQNEAQ (reference sequence). The CDR3 loop is CASSPGQGASYEQYF. The CDR3 DNA sequence: TGTGCCAGCAGCCCCGGACAGGGGGCCTCCTACGAGCAGTACTTC.